This entry lists 9 T cell receptor beta chains sequenced from one sample in a study of T cells in Graves' hyperthyroidism and ophthalmopathy. RNA transcripts yielded amplified TCR beta CDR3 regions. During a first-round RT-PCR of the TCR CDR3, the HTBI primer set was used. TCRdb redid the calling of the multiplex PCR reads with MiXCR, one entry per CDR3 protein. The sample consists of fewer than 400,000 distinct CDR3 sequences, roughly 25% of them appearing once. Sequencing was done on a sample of blood. The receptor set was obtained from a man in his fifties with Graves' hyperthyroidism.

The J gene is TRBJ1-3, the V gene TRBV11-2; the match to TRBD1 covers 7 bases. Germline V gene sequence: CDR1 SGHAT, CDR2 FQNNGV. The V and J ends lost 5 bases and 0 bases, in that order; junction bases with no gene match: 7. There are 16 residues in the CDR3. The CDR3 region is CASSHPTGSSGNTIYF. Written as DNA, the CDR3 is TGTGCCAGCAGCCATCCGACAGGGAGCTCTGGAAACACCATATATTTT.

This sequence joins TRBV5-6 and TRBJ1-3; D perhaps matches TRBD1 (6 bases). Germline assignment: CDR1 SGHDT and CDR2 YYEEEE. Trimming left V 4 bases short and J 0 bases short, with 11 bases between. The CDR3 has 15 residues. CDR3 amino acids: CASSIGTYSGNTIYF. The DNA for the CDR3 is TGTGCCAGCAGCATCGGGACATACTCTGGAAACACCATATATTTT. Full variable domain (remainder filled in from reference TRBV5-6 and TRBJ1-3): DAGVTQSPTHLIKTRGQQVTLRCSPKSGHDTVSWYQQALGQGPQFIFQYYEEEERQRGNFPDRFSGHQFPNYSSELNVNALLLGDSALYLCASSIGTYSGNTIYFGEGSWLTVV.

J is TRBJ1-5 and V is TRBV12-5; the D is unclear. The ends were cut back, 4 bases at V and 3 bases at J, with 10 bases in the middle. The CDR3 totals 14 residues. Germline values: CDR1 LGHNT, CDR2 FRNRAP. The CDR3 loop is CASGSDGINQPQHF. The CDR3 DNA reads TGTGCTAGTGGTTCGGACGGCATCAATCAGCCCCAGCATTTT.

The table lists this clonotype with a count of one. This may stem from a read error, because a much larger clone lies one nucleotide away. The DNA for the CDR3 is TGCGCCAGCAGCACCGTGACAGGGGGCTCCTACGAGCAGTACTTC. This encodes CASSTVTGGSYEQYF. V is TRBV5-1 and J is TRBJ2-7; 9 positions agree with TRBD1. Germline values: CDR1 SGHRS, CDR2 YFSETQ. The CDR3 totals 15 residues. V was pared by 4 bases and J by 0 bases, with 5 bases of the junction left unmatched.

The CDR3 is CASSSDRGGGYTF. As DNA, the CDR3 is TGTGCCAGCAGTTCCGACAGGGGCGGTGGCTACACCTTC. The chain employs TRBV2 and TRBJ1-2, with 8 bases that match TRBD1. Germline V gene sequence: CDR1 SNHLY, CDR2 FYNNEI. V gave up 5 bases and J gave up 7 bases; unmatched junction bases: 6. The CDR3 covers 13 residues.

This clonotype was observed a few times. The V and J genes are TRBV20-1 and TRBJ2-7; 11 bases fit TRBD2. V lost 3 bases to trimming and J lost 3 bases; unmatched junction nucleotides: 10. There are 16 residues in the CDR3. From germline, CDR1 is DFQATT and CDR2 SNEGSKA (reference sequence). CDR3 coding DNA: TGCAGTGCTAGTCCGGGACTAGCGGTCCAGGTCTACGAGCAGTACTTC. It translates to CSASPGLAVQVYEQYF.

This clonotype was detected many times. The chain employs TRBV12-3 or TRBV12-4 and TRBJ2-7; 11 bases are a match to TRBD1. This CDR3 has 15 amino acids. After removal of 3 bases from V and 1 base from J, the junction contained 2 bases not matched to a gene. CDR3 region: CASSFGTGGSYEQYF. The CDR3 nucleotides read TGTGCCAGCAGTTTTGGGACAGGGGGTTCCTACGAGCAGTACTTC.

The chain has TRBV19 and TRBJ2-5; 12 bases map to TRBD2. V shed 10 bases, J shed 5 bases, and the junction held 14 bases outside the gene matches. The CDR3 contains 16 residues. The germline V gene encodes CDR1 LNHDA and CDR2 SQIVND (reference sequence). CDR3 amino acids: CATRWRLAGVGETQYF. DNA for the CDR3: TGTGCCACCCGATGGCGACTAGCGGGAGTAGGGGAGACCCAGTACTTC.

The gene calls are TRBV9 and TRBJ2-5; perhaps TRBD1 as D (5 bases). This CDR3 is built from 14 residues. Germline loops: CDR1 SGDLS, CDR2 YYNGEE. V lost 0 bases to trimming and J lost 2 bases, with 8 bases between them. CDR3 sequence: CASSVGHRQETQYF. CDR3 in DNA: TGTGCCAGCAGCGTAGGGCACAGGCAAGAGACCCAGTACTTC.